A single sample is the source of the 30 T cell receptor beta chains below, sequenced in a study of T-cell memory formation after mild COVID-19 (dated by TCRdb to the early 2020s). The library was obtained by 5' RACE. Reads for this sample came from an Illumina NovaSeq 6000. TCRdb passed the public sequencing reads through fastp at Q25 and MiXCR, retaining productive beta sequences. Each CDR3 protein gets just one entry, which takes the most common genes and DNA from the rows behind it. The table for this sample lists about 470,000 distinct CDR3 sequences; nearly 25% of them were counted only once. Clones ranked in the top ten supply approximately 12% of the sample. Sequencing was performed on PBMCs or a T cell subset sorted from them (not recorded which). These receptors all come from an adult woman who had mild COVID-19 (a few samples of this study predate the infection). The sample titles of this study are shuffled in the database, so cell type and time point are left out; the donor was told from shared clones.

This clonotype has a handful of counts. The rearrangement joins TRBV19 to TRBJ2-1; possible D gene TRBD2, 6 bases. Trimming left V 10 bases short and J 10 bases short, with 17 bases between. CDR1 and CDR2 from the germline V gene are LNHDA and SQIVND (reference sequence). The CDR3 consists of 12 residues. CDR3: CATTGTWGEQFF. CDR3 nucleotides: TGTGCCACTACCGGGACTTGGGGAGAGCAGTTCTTC. The variable domain in full, with the rest retrieved from reference TRBV19 and TRBJ2-1, is DGGITQSPKYLFRKEGQNVTLSCEQNLNHDAMYWYRQDPGQGLRLIYYSQIVNDFQKGDIAEGYSVSREKKESFPLTVTSAQKNPTAFYLCATTGTWGEQFFGPGTRLTVL.

The V call is TRBV10-2, the J call TRBJ2-7; 7 bases fit TRBD2. Germline CDR1 is WSHSY and CDR2 is SAAADI. J was trimmed by 3 bases and V by 7 bases; bases with no gene match: 9. The CDR3 is 14 amino acids. The CDR3: CASTVGGILYEQYF. The CDR3 region has the DNA TGCGCCAGCACGGTGGGGGGGATCCTCTACGAGCAGTACTTC.

This chain uses TRBV27 with TRBJ1-1; tentative D call: TRBD1 (5 bases). Germline V gives CDR1 MNHEY, CDR2 SMNVEV (reference sequence). This CDR3 is built from 15 residues. Trimming stripped 4 bases from V and 1 base from J, with 13 bases between. For the CDR3, the DNA is TGTGCCAGCAGTTGGGGGGTACGGGGGAACACTGAAGCTTTCTTT. It codes for CASSWGVRGNTEAFF.

This chain uses TRBV7-2 with TRBJ2-4, with TRBD2 identical over 10 bases. With 2 bases clipped from V and 5 bases from J, the junction kept 3 bases outside the gene matches. The CDR3 covers 15 residues. CDR1 is SGHTA, CDR2 FQGNSA, per germline. CDR3 sequence (DNA): TGTGCCAGCAGCTTAAGCCTAGCGGGAGAAAACATTCAGTACTTC. It codes for CASSLSLAGENIQYF.

The rearrangement uses TRBV5-1 and TRBJ1-4; D gene uncertain. The CDR3 is 15 amino acids. The V gene's germline CDR1 is SGHRS and CDR2 YFSETQ. The V end was cut by 0 bases, the J end by 7 bases, with 13 bases between. CDR3 residues: CASSLGQVGFEKLFF. The CDR3 DNA is TGCGCCAGCAGCTTGGGGCAGGTTGGATTTGAAAAACTGTTTTTT.

A few counts support this clonotype. The rearrangement joins TRBV20-1 to TRBJ2-5; 7 bases align to TRBD2. This CDR3 comprises 15 residues. The trim removed 2 bases at V and 5 bases at J, leaving 11 bases unmatched. Germline loops: CDR1 DFQATT, CDR2 SNEGSKA (reference sequence). DNA for the CDR3: TGCAGTGCTAGAATGGGGGAGGGCCCCATGGAGACCCAGTACTTC. Residues: CSARMGEGPMETQYF.

This clonotype appeared a few times. This chain uses TRBV12-3 or TRBV12-4 with TRBJ2-7; D unclear. The CDR3 length is 15 residues. The germline V and J ends were trimmed by 0 bases and 2 bases, with 11 bases remaining between them. CDR3 nucleotides: TGTGCCAGCAGTTTAGCTAGTGGTGGCACCTACGAGCAGTACTTC. Its protein is CASSLASGGTYEQYF.

In its sample, this clonotype was seen a few times. V usage is TRBV7-8 and J usage is TRBJ2-7; the D is unclear. CDR1 SGHVS and CDR2 FQNEAQ come from the germline V gene. The CDR3 is 13 amino acids. With 4 bases removed from V and 5 bases from J, the gap between germline ends came to 12 bases. CDR3 amino acids: CASSSVSVHEQYF. The CDR3 coding sequence is TGTGCCAGCAGCTCCGTTTCAGTGCACGAGCAGTACTTC.

This chain links TRBV29-1 with TRBJ2-4; possible D gene TRBD1, 6 bases. CDR1 and CDR2 (germline): SQVTM, ANQGSEA. V dropped 7 bases and J dropped 6 bases, with 13 bases sitting between them. There are 12 residues in the CDR3. DNA of the CDR3: TGCAGCGGCACAGGGCTTGGAAACATTCAGTACTTC. Its protein is CSGTGLGNIQYF.

This clonotype has a handful of counts. The chain joins TRBV24-1 to TRBJ2-5; 7 positions match TRBD2. V lost 7 bases and J lost 0; bases outside the gene matches: 7. The CDR3 spans 15 residues. Germline V lookup: CDR1 KGHDR, CDR2 SFDVKD. CDR3 amino acids: CATRGSGPYQETQYF. The CDR3 bases are TGTGCCACCAGGGGTAGCGGGCCGTACCAAGAGACCCAGTACTTC.

The rearrangement links TRBV3-1 to TRBJ2-1; D might be TRBD1 or TRBD2, each matching 5 bases. The CDR3 is 15 amino acids. V lost 1 base, J lost 5 bases, and 12 bases lay in between. Germline V gives CDR1 LGHDT, CDR2 YNNKEL (reference sequence). In DNA, the CDR3 is TGTGCCAGCAGCCAAGGGCAGGGAGCCCACAATGAGCAGTTCTTC. Protein sequence: CASSQGQGAHNEQFF.

The chain carries TRBV6-6 and TRBJ2-7, with D perhaps assigned TRBD1 or TRBD2 (5 bases each). Deletions cut 4 bases from V and 0 bases from J, with 10 bases between. Germline values: CDR1 MNHNY, CDR2 SVGAGI (reference sequence). This CDR3 comprises 14 residues. The DNA for the CDR3 is TGTGCCAGCAGTTTTGGGACCTACTCCTACGAGCAGTACTTC. It is translated as CASSFGTYSYEQYF.

The rearrangement links TRBV6-5 to TRBJ1-5; D perhaps matches TRBD1 (5 bases). Germline CDR1 is MNHEY and CDR2 is SVGAGI. CDR3 length: 16 amino acids. With 5 bases removed from V and 0 bases from J, the gap between germline ends came to 14 bases. The CDR3 loop reads CASSPLGGYSNQPQHF. The DNA for the CDR3 is TGTGCCAGCAGTCCTCTGGGGGGGTATAGCAATCAGCCCCAGCATTTT.

The chain uses TRBV10-3 and TRBJ2-3; possibly TRBD1 for D (6 bases). The CDR3 has 14 residues. Germline V gene data show CDR1 as ENHRY and CDR2 as SYGVKD. Between the trimmed V and J ends, which lost 4 bases and 6 bases, there was a span of 14 bases. The CDR3 reads CAISGLGDIDTQYF. CDR3 bases: TGTGCCATCAGTGGCCTGGGGGACATCGATACGCAGTATTTT.

This clonotype was observed a few times. This chain links TRBV20-1 with TRBJ2-7; D is ambiguous. V was pared by 0 bases and J by 1 base, with 10 bases between. Germline V gene lookup returns CDR1 DFQATT and CDR2 SNEGSKA (reference sequence). The CDR3 is 14 residues long. CDR3 DNA: TGCAGTGCTAGAGATCTCGCGAGGTCCTACGAGCAGTACTTC. Its translation: CSARDLARSYEQYF.

The rearrangement joins TRBV15 to TRBJ2-7; D might be TRBD2 (6 bases). Germline assignment: CDR1 LNHNV and CDR2 YYDKDF (reference sequence). Trimming stripped 7 bases from V and 2 bases from J, with 21 bases between. CDR3 length equals 16 residues. The CDR3 coding sequence is TGTGCCACCACCCGGGCGGGGTCGGGACCGACCTACGAGCAGTACTTC. Its protein product is CATTRAGSGPTYEQYF.

The chain links TRBV15 to TRBJ1-4; D remains ambiguous. CDR3 length: 13 residues. V lost 0 bases and J lost 13, with 12 bases in between. Germline CDR1 reads LNHNV; CDR2 reads YYDKDF (reference sequence). The CDR3 DNA is TGTGCCACCAGCAGAGATTTCGCCGGTGGACTGTTTTTT. It encodes CATSRDFAGGLFF.

This clonotype was counted between two and nine times. The V gene is TRBV12-3 or TRBV12-4, the J gene TRBJ2-1, with D unresolved. V lost 3 bases, J lost 7 bases, and 13 bases lay in between. The CDR3 sequence is 14 residues long. CDR3 sequence reads: CASSFPVLGNEQFF. DNA of the CDR3: TGTGCCAGCAGTTTCCCGGTTTTAGGTAATGAGCAGTTCTTC.

This clonotype was detected only a few times. V is TRBV5-1 and J is TRBJ2-5; possible D gene TRBD2, 6 bases. V was pared by 3 bases and J by 5 bases, with 23 bases between. CDR3 length equals 17 residues. CDR1 SGHRS and CDR2 YFSETQ come from the germline V gene. The DNA of the CDR3 is TGCGCCAGCAGCTCCAGCAGCAGAACACGCGGGGAGGAGACCCAGTACTTC. Translating gives CASSSSSRTRGEETQYF. The entire variable domain, with the rest obtained from reference TRBV5-1 and TRBJ2-5, is as follows: KAGVTQTPRYLIKTRGQQVTLSCSPISGHRSVSWYQQTPGQGLQFLFEYFSETQRNKGNFPGRFSGRQFSNSRSEMNVSTLELGDSALYLCASSSSSRTRGEETQYFGPGTRLLVL.

This rearrangement joins TRBV21-1 to TRBJ1-1; the D call of TRBD1 is as the table states it, not checked on the DNA. TRBV21-1 is recorded as a pseudogene. The CDR3 contains 17 residues. The CDR3 region has the DNA TGTGCCAGCAGCAAAAGGATAGAGACAGACCTGAACACTGAAGCTTTCTTT. The encoded protein is CASSKRIETDLNTEAFF.

The chain carries TRBV7-9 and TRBJ2-3; D uncertain. Germline V gene lookup returns CDR1 SEHNR and CDR2 FQNEAQ (reference sequence). The CDR3 spans 12 residues. V was cut by 5 bases and J by 7 bases, with 10 bases left in between. CDR3 loop: CASSLTTNTQYF. Written as DNA, the CDR3 is TGTGCCAGCAGCCTGACCACTAATACGCAGTATTTT.

This sequence joins TRBV5-5 and TRBJ2-1; 9 bases match TRBD2. Trimming removed 4 bases from V and 4 bases from J; junction bases left unmatched: 9. CDR1 is SGHKS, CDR2 YYEKEE, per germline (reference sequence). CDR3 length equals 16 residues. DNA of the CDR3: TGTGCCAGCAGCAAAACTAGCGGGCCACCATACAATGAGCAGTTCTTC. Its protein is CASSKTSGPPYNEQFF. The whole variable domain, remainder taken from reference TRBV5-5 and TRBJ2-1, is DAGVTQSPTHLIKTRGQQVTLRCSPISGHKSVSWYQQVLGQGPQFIFQYYEKEERGRGNFPDRFSARQFPNYSSELNVNALLLGDSALYLCASSKTSGPPYNEQFFGPGTRLTVL.

This clonotype occurred a few times. This chain uses TRBV7-6 with TRBJ2-7; D is unresolved. In germline, CDR1 is SGHVS, CDR2 FNYEAQ. The CDR3 consists of 14 residues. V lost 4 bases and J lost 0, with 10 bases in between. The chain's CDR3 is CASSSRLSSYEQYF. CDR3 DNA sequence: TGTGCCAGCAGCTCTAGACTCAGCTCCTACGAGCAGTACTTC.

The chain combines TRBV7-6 with TRBJ2-1; 7 bases are shared with TRBD2. The ends lost 4 bases at V and 7 bases at J; junction bases unmatched: 13. CDR1 SGHVS and CDR2 FNYEAQ come from the germline V gene. The CDR3 totals 16 residues. The CDR3 sequence: CASSSSSGLVENEQFF. For the CDR3, the DNA is TGTGCCAGCAGCTCATCAAGTGGACTAGTTGAGAATGAGCAGTTCTTC.

The chain employs TRBV14 and TRBJ2-3; D ambiguous. CDR1 SGHDN and CDR2 FVKESK come from the germline V gene. This CDR3 has 16 amino acids. Trimming removed 0 bases from V and 3 bases from J, with 13 bases in between. CDR3 DNA: TGTGCCAGCAGCCAAGATTTAAGTTATTCGACAGATACGCAGTATTTT. Its translation: CASSQDLSYSTDTQYF.

This clonotype was seen more than once but under ten times. This chain links TRBV15 with TRBJ1-1; 9 bases are shared with TRBD1. The CDR3 sequence is 16 residues long. Trimming cost V 2 bases and J 10 bases; bases outside gene matches: 14. CDR1 LNHNV and CDR2 YYDKDF come from the germline V gene (reference sequence). CDR3 region: CATSRNRDRVDLGAFF. The CDR3 DNA sequence: TGTGCCACCAGCAGAAACCGGGACAGGGTAGACCTCGGAGCTTTCTTT.

Only a few counts were recorded for this clonotype. The chain has TRBV7-2 and TRBJ2-3; TRBD1 agrees at 7 bases. The germline V gene has CDR1 SGHTA and CDR2 FQGNSA. The CDR3 totals 13 residues. V shed 4 bases, J shed 13 bases, and the junction held 11 bases outside the gene matches. The CDR3 DNA sequence: TGTGCCAGCAGCTCACGCCGGGACAGTTCGGAGTATTTT. Translating it yields CASSSRRDSSEYF.

CDR3 in amino acids: CSVLRGWGQGHAEAFF. CDR3 in DNA: TGCAGCGTCCTAAGAGGGTGGGGACAGGGCCACGCGGAAGCTTTCTTT. The chain carries TRBV29-1 and TRBJ1-1, with 9 bases fitting TRBD1. This CDR3 comprises 16 residues. CDR1 is SQVTM, CDR2 ANQGSEA, per germline. The V segment lost 6 bases and the J segment 8 bases; nucleotides outside the gene matches: 19.

This clonotype was recorded only once. The V gene is TRBV7-3, the J gene TRBJ1-6; the match to TRBD1 covers 9 bases. The CDR3 loop spans 16 amino acids. CDR1 is SGHTA, CDR2 FQGTGA, per germline. The V and J ends lost 0 bases and 10 bases, in that order; junction bases with no gene match: 7. CDR3 nucleotides: TGTGCCAGCAGCTTAACCCGGACAGGGGCAAACTCACCCCTCCACTTT. This translates into CASSLTRTGANSPLHF.

The rearrangement links TRBV4-1 to TRBJ2-3; 11 nucleotides agree with TRBD2. The V segment lost 8 bases and the J segment 4 bases; nucleotides outside the gene matches: 11. Germline-derived CDR1 and CDR2 are MGHRA and YSYEKL. This CDR3 spans 16 amino acids. CDR3 nucleotide sequence: TGCGCCAGCTGGGCCAATAGCGGGGGGGCCTCAGATACGCAGTATTTT. This gives the protein CASWANSGGASDTQYF.